This T cell receptor (beta chain) was identified in a study of response to subunit inactivated influenza vaccine. General study points: That few new T cells are recruited by each seasonal influenza vaccination was the authors' suggestion.

In this sample, this clonotype turned up a few times. Its antigen remains unidentified. TCRdb processed the RT-PCR reads anew with MiXCR; each CDR3 protein has one entry. The table includes about 570,000 distinct CDR3 sequences, about 10% detected once. The CDR3 consists of 15 residues. CDR1 MDHEN and CDR2 SYDVKM come from the germline V gene. The V and J ends lost 5 bases and 5 bases, in that order; junction bases with no gene match: 9. The rearrangement uses TRBV28 and TRBJ2-5; TRBD1 matches at 9 bases. The source was PBMCs from blood, collected on the day of vaccination. The sequence was obtained from a man in his forties or fifties who received an inactivated influenza vaccine. For the CDR3, the DNA is TGTGCCAGCAGTCCGGGACAGGGCCCGAGGGAGACCCAGTACTTC. Translated: CASSPGQGPRETQYF.